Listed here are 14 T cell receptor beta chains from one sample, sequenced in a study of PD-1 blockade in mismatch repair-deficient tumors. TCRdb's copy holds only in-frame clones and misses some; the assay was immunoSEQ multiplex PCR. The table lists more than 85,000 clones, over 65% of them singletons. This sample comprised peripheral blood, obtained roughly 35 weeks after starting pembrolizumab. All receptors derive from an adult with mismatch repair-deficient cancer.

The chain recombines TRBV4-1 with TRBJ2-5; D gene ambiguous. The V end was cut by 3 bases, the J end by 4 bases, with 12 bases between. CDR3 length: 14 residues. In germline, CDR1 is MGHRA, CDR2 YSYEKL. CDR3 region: CASSQDEGRETQYF. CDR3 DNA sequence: TGCGCCAGCAGCCAGGATGAAGGTAGAGAGACCCAGTACTTC.

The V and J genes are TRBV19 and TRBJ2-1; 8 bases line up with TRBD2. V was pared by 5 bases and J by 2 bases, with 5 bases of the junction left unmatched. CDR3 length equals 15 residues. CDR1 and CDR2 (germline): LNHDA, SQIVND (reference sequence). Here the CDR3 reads CASSSRLATYNEQFF. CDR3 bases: TGTGCCAGTAGTTCTAGACTAGCGACCTACAATGAGCAGTTCTTC.

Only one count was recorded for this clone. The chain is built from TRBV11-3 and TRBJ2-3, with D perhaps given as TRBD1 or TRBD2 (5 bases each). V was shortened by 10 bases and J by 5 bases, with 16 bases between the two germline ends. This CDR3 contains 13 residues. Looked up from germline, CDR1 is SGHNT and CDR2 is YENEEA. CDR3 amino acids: CATQPGPGDTQYF. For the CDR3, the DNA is TGTGCCACCCAACCGGGACCTGGAGATACGCAGTATTTT.

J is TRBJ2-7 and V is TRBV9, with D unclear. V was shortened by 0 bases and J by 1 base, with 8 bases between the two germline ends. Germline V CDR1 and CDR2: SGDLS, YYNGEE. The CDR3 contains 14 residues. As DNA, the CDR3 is TGTGCCAGCAGCGTAGATCTGGGTTCCTACGAGCAGTACTTC. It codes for CASSVDLGSYEQYF.

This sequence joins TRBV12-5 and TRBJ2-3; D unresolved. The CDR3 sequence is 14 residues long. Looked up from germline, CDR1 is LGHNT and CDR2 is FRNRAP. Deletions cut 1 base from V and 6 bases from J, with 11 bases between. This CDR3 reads CASGLDTTEDTQYF. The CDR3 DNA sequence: TGTGCTAGTGGTTTGGACACGACTGAGGATACGCAGTATTTT.

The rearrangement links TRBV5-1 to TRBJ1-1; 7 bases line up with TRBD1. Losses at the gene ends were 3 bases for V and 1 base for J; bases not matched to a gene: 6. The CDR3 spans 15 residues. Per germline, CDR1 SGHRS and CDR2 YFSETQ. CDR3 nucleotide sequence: TGCGCCAGCAGCTCCGGAGGGACAGCGAACACTGAAGCTTTCTTT. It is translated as CASSSGGTANTEAFF.

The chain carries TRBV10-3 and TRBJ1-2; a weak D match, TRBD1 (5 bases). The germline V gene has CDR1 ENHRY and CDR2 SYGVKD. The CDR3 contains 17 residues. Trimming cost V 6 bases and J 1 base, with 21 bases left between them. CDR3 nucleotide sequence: TGTGCCATCAGCGAAAAGACAGTGGGGTTTCTTAACTATGGCTACACCTTC. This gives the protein CAISEKTVGFLNYGYTF.

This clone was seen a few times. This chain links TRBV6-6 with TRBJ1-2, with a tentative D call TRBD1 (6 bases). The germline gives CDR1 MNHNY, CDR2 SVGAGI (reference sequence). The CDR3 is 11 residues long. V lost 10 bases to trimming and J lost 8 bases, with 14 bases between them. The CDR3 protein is CAIERGQGYTF. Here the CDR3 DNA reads TGTGCCATCGAGCGGGGACAAGGCTACACCTTC.

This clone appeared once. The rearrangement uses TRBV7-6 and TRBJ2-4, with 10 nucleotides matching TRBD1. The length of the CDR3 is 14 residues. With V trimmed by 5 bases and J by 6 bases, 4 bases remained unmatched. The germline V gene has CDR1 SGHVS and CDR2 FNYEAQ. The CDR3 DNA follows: TGTGCCAGCAGCGTGGGACAGGGGCCAAACATTCAGTACTTC. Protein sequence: CASSVGQGPNIQYF. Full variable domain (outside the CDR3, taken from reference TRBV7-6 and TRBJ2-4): GAGVSQSPRYKVTKRGQDVALRCDPISGHVSLYWYRQALGQGPEFLTYFNYEAQQDKSGLPNDRFSAERPEGSISTLTIQRTEQRDSAMYRCASSVGQGPNIQYFGAGTRLSVL.

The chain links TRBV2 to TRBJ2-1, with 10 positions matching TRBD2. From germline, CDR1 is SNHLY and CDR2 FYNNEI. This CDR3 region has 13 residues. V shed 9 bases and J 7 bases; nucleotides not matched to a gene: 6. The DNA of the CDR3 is TGTGCCAGAGGTAGCGGGAGGACGAATGAGCAGTTCTTC. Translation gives CARGSGRTNEQFF.

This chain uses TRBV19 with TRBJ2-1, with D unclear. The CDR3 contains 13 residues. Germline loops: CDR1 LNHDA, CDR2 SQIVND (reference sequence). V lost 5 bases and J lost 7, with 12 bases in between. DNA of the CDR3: TGTGCCAGTAGTTCGATACAAAGGAATGAGCAGTTCTTC. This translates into CASSSIQRNEQFF.

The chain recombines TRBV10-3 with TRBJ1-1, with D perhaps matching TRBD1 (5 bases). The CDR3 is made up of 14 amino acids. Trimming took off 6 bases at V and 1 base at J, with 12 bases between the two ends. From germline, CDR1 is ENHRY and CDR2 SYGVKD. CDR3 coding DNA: TGTGCCATCAGATTTGGGACGCAGAACACTGAAGCTTTCTTT. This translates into CAIRFGTQNTEAFF.

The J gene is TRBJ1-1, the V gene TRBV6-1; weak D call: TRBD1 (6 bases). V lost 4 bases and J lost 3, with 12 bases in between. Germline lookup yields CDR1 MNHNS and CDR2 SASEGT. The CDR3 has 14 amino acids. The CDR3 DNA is TGTGCCAGCAGTGGAAGGGGGGCGGACACTGAAGCTTTCTTT. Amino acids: CASSGRGADTEAFF.

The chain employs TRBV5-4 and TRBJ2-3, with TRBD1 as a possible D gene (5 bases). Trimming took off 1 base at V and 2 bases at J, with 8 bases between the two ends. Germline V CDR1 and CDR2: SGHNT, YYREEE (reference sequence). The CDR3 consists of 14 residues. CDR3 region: CASSLRGPTDTQYF. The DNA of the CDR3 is TGTGCCAGCAGCTTGAGGGGTCCCACAGATACGCAGTATTTT.